The subject of this entry is one T cell receptor beta chain. Its antigen is not identified. These data are taken from a study of memory CD8 T cells in hepatitis C reinfection. Across the study: A couple of donors resolved primary infection, then developed chronic reinfection. Reinfection meant HCV RNA positivity after two negatives ≥60 days apart.

Sequenced by immunoSEQ multiplex PCR; TCRdb stores in-frame clones only, minus some. The sample consists of 40,000 to 60,000 clones, over 85% of them appearing once. Regarding the study as a whole: Only four to six donors prevented definitive conclusions about public clonotypes.

The CDR3 contains 14 residues. Unmatched junction bases numbered 7, after V lost 5 bases and J lost 7 bases. Germline lookup yields CDR1 MNHEY and CDR2 SMNVEV (reference sequence). The time point was: pre-reinfection, 55 to 20 weeks before reinfection detection. TCR sequencing was done directly ex vivo on sorted cells, without expansion in vitro. Control naive CD8 T cells came from two donors at all three reinfection time points. Sequencing input: naive CD8+ T cells sorted from blood. This chain joins TRBV27 and TRBJ1-1; 10 bases align to TRBD1. The clonotype was recovered from a young man with hepatitis C virus infection. This CDR3 reads CASSLTGGGSEAFF. Written as DNA, the CDR3 is TGTGCCAGCAGTCTGACAGGGGGCGGAAGTGAAGCTTTCTTT.